In its sample, the clone carrying this T cell receptor (beta chain) was seen a few times. The antigen remains unidentified. As the CDR3 is not closed by the conserved phenylalanine or tryptophan, this likely results from a read error. Because the CDR3's place on the DNA is in doubt, the DNA is left out and the CDR3 is given as listed by TCRdb. Ends included, the CDR3 has 11 residues. The germline gives CDR1 SGDLS, CDR2 YYNGEE. The source of the sample is a study of cytomegalovirus exposure and HLA in healthy donors. A multiplex PCR was run with 60 Vbeta primers and 13 Jbeta primers. Here immunoSEQ multiplex PCR was the method, and the copy in TCRdb shows in-frame clones only, minus some. The sample consists of approximately 150,000 clones, around 80% of them appearing once. General study findings and limits: The records held CMV serostatus as the only immune exposure information. TCR beta V- and J-gene trimming was later associated with a missense DCLRE1C variant.

The receptor was isolated from a female donor in good health and CMV-seronegative. The sample consisted of PBMCs. The V and J genes are TRBV9 and TRBJ1-5; no DNA check was done on the table's D call, TRBD1. CDR3 sequence reads: CASSRNRGRVR.